This is a list of T cell receptor beta chains from one sample in a study of T cell responses to AZD1222 COVID-19 vaccine. Using immunoSEQ multiplex PCR, the repertoire was profiled, and TCRdb retains in-frame clones only, with some absent. The table records under 130,000 clones, 88% of them present only once. The starting material was peripheral blood, obtained on day 0 of AZD1222 vaccination. The receptor source for this set is an adult in good health. Both conserved end residues are trimmed from each CDR3.

V gene	J gene	CDR3 protein
TRBV28	TRBJ1-3	ASSPASGNTIY
TRBV24-1	TRBJ1-1	ATRGQVNTEAF
TRBV30	TRBJ2-5	AFRLAGEETQY
TRBV10-3	TRBJ1-6	AITDRDYSPLH
TRBV27	TRBJ1-5	ASSSGNQPQH
TRBV11-3	TRBJ2-4	ASSLAGAGKNIQY
TRBV7-8	TRBJ2-7	ASSGRIIPYEQY
TRBV30	TRBJ2-7	AWSVSELVYEQY
TRBV11-2	TRBJ2-3	ASSLNSGTSGHTQY
TRBV18	TRBJ2-2	ASSPEAGVELF
TRBV27	TRBJ2-1	ASSFKALEKKWQF
TRBV7-8	TRBJ1-2	ASSSRDPNYGYT
TRBV6-5	TRBJ2-5	ASTLRKGEKETQY
TRBV24-1	TRBJ2-5	ATSDGGTGLQETQY
TRBV7-9	TRBJ2-5	ASSLDGPPETQY
TRBV30	TRBJ1-5	AWSRGRNQPQH
TRBV7-9	TRBJ2-7	ASSLGTSGNTYEQY
TRBV27	TRBJ1-1	ASSLFWGGNTEAF
TRBV27	TRBJ2-7	ASSLSSGSYEQY
TRBV27	TRBJ1-3	ASRKQGAGNTIY
TRBV7-2	TRBJ2-3	ASSLGLSTDTQY
TRBV30	TRBJ2-2	AWVGGTNTGELF
TRBV28	TRBJ2-3	ASSRGLAGGDTQY
TRBV5-1	TRBJ2-7	ASSPAGGQSSYEQY
TRBV6-5	TRBJ1-5	ASSMTGLNQPQH
TRBV20-1	TRBJ2-7	SASLLAGGPSYEQY
TRBV3-1/TRBV3-2	TRBJ2-7	ASSQGRGYEQY
TRBV10-3	TRBJ1-4	AIRREGTDEKLF
TRBV6-5	TRBJ2-7	ASSYQGVSDLYEQY
TRBV4-3	TRBJ2-3	ASSQDLLAGGINTQY
TRBV24-1	TRBJ2-1	ATRDSGLPSNEQF
TRBV24-1	TRBJ1-6	ATNRATNSPLH
TRBV29-1	TRBJ2-7	SATGGVTYEQY
TRBV9	TRBJ1-4	ASSGTGTTNEKLF
TRBV7-2	TRBJ2-3	ASSLAAGRYTDTQY